Presented here are 20 T cell receptor beta chains from one specimen sequenced in a study of PD-1 blockade in classical Hodgkin lymphoma (dated by TCRdb to about 2020). Libraries came from the immunoSEQ multiplex PCR assay. Drawn from immuneACCESS, this table holds only the in-frame rearrangements with V and J called that TCRdb kept. Clones are partly lost; checked studies trace under half to an unresolved V gene and leave the rest unexplained. The sample table shows fewer than 25,000 clones, and around 78% are seen once. The ten largest clones take up roughly 2.6% of the sample. Per the publication, the time point label means: cycle 4 day 1 (C4D1), after more than five weeks of nivolumab. Every trial patient had relapsed after autologous stem cell transplantation, and cohorts A, B and C differed in prior brentuximab vedotin exposure. Using a Miltenyi CD4+ T cell isolation kit, CD4+ T cells were purified from thawed PBMCs through magnetic negative selection.

The source material was CD4+ T cells from blood, sampled before the fourth cycle of nivolumab. The receptors derive from a human donor with classical Hodgkin lymphoma.

Written as DNA, the CDR3 is TGTGCCATCAGTGTGACTAGCGGGAACAATGAGCAGTTCTTC. As protein: CAISVTSGNNEQFF. This chain connects TRBV10-3 to TRBJ2-1; 11 bases align to TRBD2. This CDR3 spans 14 amino acids. Germline V gene data show CDR1 as ENHRY and CDR2 as SYGVKD. Germline trimming cut 4 bases from V and 5 bases from J; bases unmatched to any gene: 1.

This clone occurred a few times. CDR3 sequence: CASSSGTGRETQYF. CDR3 coding DNA: TGCGCCAGCAGCTCGGGGACAGGGAGAGAGACCCAGTACTTC. The chain has TRBV5-1 and TRBJ2-5; 9 positions agree with TRBD1. Trimming cost V 3 bases and J 4 bases; bases outside gene matches: 4. Germline assignment: CDR1 SGHRS and CDR2 YFSETQ. The CDR3 totals 14 residues.

This clone was counted a single time. J is TRBJ1-2 and V is TRBV9; 7 nucleotides agree with TRBD1. J gave up 0 bases and V 4 bases, and 6 bases lay outside the gene matches. Germline-derived CDR1 and CDR2 are SGDLS and YYNGEE. This CDR3 has 15 residues. The CDR3 here is CASSITGTANYGYTF. The DNA of the CDR3 is TGTGCCAGCAGCATAACCGGGACAGCTAACTATGGCTACACCTTC.

The V call is TRBV6-1, the J call TRBJ1-2; no firm D call. The CDR3 runs 14 residues. Germline CDR1 and CDR2: MNHNS and SASEGT. The V end was cut by 0 bases, the J end by 2 bases, with 7 bases between. The CDR3 loop is CASSEALGNYGYTF. CDR3 nucleotides: TGTGCCAGCAGTGAAGCGCTAGGGAACTATGGCTACACCTTC.

The rearrangement joins TRBV6-1 to TRBJ2-7, with D possibly matching TRBD1 (5 bases). This CDR3 spans 15 amino acids. Looked up from germline, CDR1 is MNHNS and CDR2 is SASEGT. Trimming removed 4 bases at V and 1 base at J, with 14 bases between. The DNA for the CDR3 is TGTGCCAGCAGTGGAGTCGGTCAGGGATCCTACGAGCAGTACTTC. This gives the protein CASSGVGQGSYEQYF.

This rearrangement joins TRBV6-1 to TRBJ1-5; 9 bases align to TRBD1. Germline CDR1 MNHNS, CDR2 SASEGT. J was trimmed by 2 bases and V by 6 bases; bases with no gene match: 5. The CDR3 is made up of 15 amino acids. CDR3 bases: TGTGCCAGCAGAGAGGGACAGGGTGGCAATCAGCCCCAGCATTTT. It is translated as CASREGQGGNQPQHF.

The chain uses TRBV9 and TRBJ2-5, with D perhaps TRBD1 (5 bases). Trimming pared 2 bases from V and 3 bases from J, leaving 8 bases between. Per the germline V gene, CDR1 is SGDLS and CDR2 is YYNGEE. The CDR3 runs 13 residues. The CDR3 is CASSVEGEETQYF. The CDR3 DNA reads as TGTGCCAGCAGCGTGGAAGGGGAAGAGACCCAGTACTTC.

The chain uses TRBV5-4 and TRBJ2-4; 8 nucleotides agree with TRBD1. V lost 0 bases to trimming and J lost 7 bases; unmatched junction nucleotides: 3. CDR3 length: 14 residues. Per the germline V gene, CDR1 is SGHNT and CDR2 is YYREEE (reference sequence). The CDR3 is CASSLDRGANIQYF. The CDR3 DNA follows: TGTGCCAGCAGCTTGGACAGGGGGGCCAACATTCAGTACTTC.

The J gene is TRBJ2-6, the V gene TRBV19; the D gene is possibly TRBD1 (5 bases). This CDR3 contains 15 residues. The germline V and J ends were trimmed by 4 bases and 6 bases, with 13 bases remaining between them. CDR1 LNHDA and CDR2 SQIVND come from the germline V gene (reference sequence). The CDR3 sequence is CASSRVRAVANVLTF. The CDR3 DNA reads TGTGCCAGTAGTAGGGTCAGGGCCGTGGCCAACGTCCTGACTTTC.

The rearrangement joins TRBV18 to TRBJ2-2; D gene unclear. CDR1 and CDR2 (germline): KGHSH, LQKENI. The CDR3 spans 16 residues. Trimming removed 2 bases at V and 5 bases at J, with 15 bases between. The CDR3 DNA is TGTGCCAGCTCACCAGGGCCCTCCGTTGGGACCGGGGAGCTGTTTTTT. This encodes CASSPGPSVGTGELFF.

This clone was picked up one time. This chain connects TRBV5-6 to TRBJ2-2, with D possibly TRBD1 on 5 matching bases. The CDR3 spans 17 residues. Germline V lookup: CDR1 SGHDT, CDR2 YYEEEE. Trimming shortened V by 0 bases and J by 3 bases, and 15 bases separated the two germline ends. CDR3 bases: TGTGCCAGCAGCTTGGCGGTAAGGACACCCCACACCGGGGAGCTGTTTTTT. It specifies CASSLAVRTPHTGELFF.

CDR3 region: CASKTGGHYGYTF. CDR3 sequence (DNA): TGTGCCAGCAAGACCGGGGGCCACTATGGCTACACCTTC. The gene calls are TRBV28 and TRBJ1-2; a possible D gene is TRBD1 (6 bases). CDR1 and CDR2 (germline): MDHEN, SYDVKM. V lost 7 bases and J 3 bases, leaving 12 bases between the germline ends. CDR3 length: 13 residues.

The CDR3, as DNA: TGTGCCAGCAGAAAAACAGGAACTGAAGCTTTCTTT. Its protein product is CASRKTGTEAFF. The chain carries TRBV11-2 and TRBJ1-1; D is possibly TRBD1 (5 bases). This CDR3 contains 12 residues. Germline lookup yields CDR1 SGHAT and CDR2 FQNNGV. Deletions cut 6 bases from V and 5 bases from J, with 10 bases between.

This clone was counted once. The V and J genes are TRBV29-1 and TRBJ1-1, with D maybe TRBD1 (6 bases). Germline CDR1 and CDR2: SQVTM and ANQGSEA. The germline V and J ends were trimmed by 4 bases and 8 bases, with 23 bases remaining between them. The CDR3 has 15 amino acids. The chain's CDR3 is CSVVGGAGPGVEAFF. DNA for the CDR3: TGCAGCGTTGTCGGGGGGGCAGGCCCAGGAGTGGAAGCTTTCTTT.

The chain links TRBV6-5 to TRBJ2-7, with 11 nucleotides matching TRBD2. This CDR3 has 15 amino acids. CDR1 and CDR2 from the germline V gene are MNHEY and SVGAGI. V lost 5 bases to trimming and J lost 6 bases; unmatched junction nucleotides: 9. The DNA for the CDR3 is TGTGCCAGCAGTAAAATAGCGGGAGGGCTAGTCGAGCAGTACTTC. Its protein is CASSKIAGGLVEQYF.

There are a few counts of this clone. The chain joins TRBV7-6 to TRBJ1-4; TRBD1 might be the D (6 bases). Trimming stripped 5 bases from V and 5 bases from J, with 21 bases between. Germline CDR1 and CDR2: SGHVS and FNYEAQ. CDR3 length: 17 amino acids. The DNA for the CDR3 is TGTGCCAGCAGCGTATTCTCTAGGGGGGCAGAGAATGAAAAACTGTTTTTT. Translated: CASSVFSRGAENEKLFF.

The chain carries TRBV6-5 and TRBJ2-7; 10 nucleotides line up with TRBD2. This CDR3 spans 15 amino acids. The germline gives CDR1 MNHEY, CDR2 SVGAGI. J was trimmed by 4 bases and V by 0 bases; bases with no gene match: 3. The CDR3: CASSYSLAGVYEQYF. In DNA form, the CDR3 reads TGTGCCAGCAGTTACTCGCTAGCGGGAGTTTACGAGCAGTACTTC.

The rearrangement uses TRBV7-8 and TRBJ1-4; no clear D. The CDR3 loop spans 13 amino acids. The V end was cut by 1 base, the J end by 8 bases, with 8 bases between. Germline CDR1 reads SGHVS; CDR2 reads FQNEAQ. As DNA, the CDR3 is TGTGCCAGCAGCTTAGGGGCCCTCGAAAAACTGTTTTTT. Translation: CASSLGALEKLFF.

The chain uses TRBV6-6 and TRBJ2-7; TRBD2 matches at 9 bases. Germline lookup yields CDR1 MNHNY and CDR2 SVGAGI (reference sequence). The trim removed 0 bases at V and 2 bases at J, leaving 5 bases unmatched. The CDR3 consists of 16 residues. The CDR3 region is CASSYSSLAGTYEQYF. The CDR3 coding sequence is TGTGCCAGCAGTTACTCGTCTCTAGCGGGAACCTACGAGCAGTACTTC.

The genes are TRBV9 and TRBJ2-3; D ambiguous. The germline V and J ends were trimmed by 0 bases and 1 base, with 9 bases remaining between them. Germline CDR1 and CDR2: SGDLS and YYNGEE. The CDR3 contains 15 residues. The CDR3 sequence is CASSVVGSGTDTQYF. The CDR3 nucleotides are TGTGCCAGCAGCGTAGTCGGCAGCGGCACAGATACGCAGTATTTT.